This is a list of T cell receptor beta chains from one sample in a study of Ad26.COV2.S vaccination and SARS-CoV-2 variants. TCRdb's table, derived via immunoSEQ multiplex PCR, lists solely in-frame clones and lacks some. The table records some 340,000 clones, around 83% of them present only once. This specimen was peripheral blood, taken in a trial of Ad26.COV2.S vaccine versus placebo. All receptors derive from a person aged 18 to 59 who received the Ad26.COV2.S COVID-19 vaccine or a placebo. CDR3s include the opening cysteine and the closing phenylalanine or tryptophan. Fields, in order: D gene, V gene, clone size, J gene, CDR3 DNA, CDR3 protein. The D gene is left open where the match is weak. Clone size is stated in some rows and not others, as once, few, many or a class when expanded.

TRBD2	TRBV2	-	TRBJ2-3	TGTGCCAGCTACCGCGCGGGGGGGCTTAATACGCAGTATTTT	CASYRAGGLNTQYF
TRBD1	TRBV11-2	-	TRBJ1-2	TGTGCCAGCAGCTTAGGGGGTTCCCGAGACAGGGTTTCTTACACCTTC	CASSLGGSRDRVSYTF
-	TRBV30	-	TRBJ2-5	TGTGCCTGGAGTCAGGGGGGCCCACGAGAGACCCAGTACTTC	CAWSQGGPRETQYF
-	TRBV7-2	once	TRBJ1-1	TGTGCCAGCAGCTTAGTTCGAATTGGACGTCGGAAGAACACTGAAGCTTTCTTT	CASSLVRIGRRKNTEAFF
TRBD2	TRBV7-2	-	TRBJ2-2	TGTGCCAGCACCCTAGGGAGGGCCACCGGGGAGCTGTTTTTT	CASTLGRATGELFF
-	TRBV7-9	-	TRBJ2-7	TGTGCCAGCAGCTTAGAAGGAGGGGGGCAGTACTTC	CASSLEGGGQYF
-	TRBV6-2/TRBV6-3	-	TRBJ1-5	TGTGCCAGCAGTCTCCTAGACAGGAGCAATCAGCCCCAGCATTTT	CASSLLDRSNQPQHF
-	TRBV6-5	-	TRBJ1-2	TGTGCCAGCAACCGAGTGGGGGCGGGCTATGGCTACACCTTC	CASNRVGAGYGYTF
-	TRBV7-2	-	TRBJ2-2	TGTGCCAGCAGCTCAGGGGCGTTCGCCGGGGAGCTGTTTTTT	CASSSGAFAGELFF
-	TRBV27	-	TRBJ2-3	TGTGCCAGCACCCGATGGGGGGGGGCCTCAAGCCCAGATACGCAGTATTTT	CASTRWGGASSPDTQYF
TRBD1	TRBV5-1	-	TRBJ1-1	TGCGCCAGCAGCCCCTGGACAGGCGGCGACACTGAAGCTTTCTTT	CASSPWTGGDTEAFF
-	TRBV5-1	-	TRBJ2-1	TGCGCCAGCAGCTTGAGGGTGACGGGGGCTCTCAATGAGCAGTTCTTC	CASSLRVTGALNEQFF
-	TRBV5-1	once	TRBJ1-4	TGCGCCAGCAGCTTGTACGCAGGCCCTAATGAAAAACTGTTTTTT	CASSLYAGPNEKLFF
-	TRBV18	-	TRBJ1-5	TGTGCCAGCTCCCCGATCAGTATGGATCAGCCCCAGCATTTT	CASSPISMDQPQHF
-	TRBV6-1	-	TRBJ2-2	TGTGCCAGCACCCTTGGGACTGACACCGGGGAGCTGTTTTTT	CASTLGTDTGELFF
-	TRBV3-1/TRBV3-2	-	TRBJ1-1	TGTGCCAGCAGCCTAAACCAGGCTGGGGCTTTCTTT	CASSLNQAGAFF
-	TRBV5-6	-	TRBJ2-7	TGTGCCAGCAGCCAGAAGGGGGTCATCTCTACCTACGAGCAGTACTTC	CASSQKGVISTYEQYF
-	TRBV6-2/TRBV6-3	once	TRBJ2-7	TGTGCCAGCAGTCGTTCAAGGGGGCGCACGGTGGAGGGCGAGCAGTACTTC	CASSRSRGRTVEGEQYF
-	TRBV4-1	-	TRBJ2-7	TGCGCCAGCAGCCAAGAAGGACGGGGATCCTACGAGCAGTACTTC	CASSQEGRGSYEQYF
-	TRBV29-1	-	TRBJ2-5	TGCAGCGTTGAGAGGGGCGAGTGGAAAGAGACCCAGTACTTC	CSVERGEWKETQYF
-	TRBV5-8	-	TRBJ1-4	TGTGCCAGCACCACGGGGCAGAGTAATGAAAAACTGTTTTTT	CASTTGQSNEKLFF
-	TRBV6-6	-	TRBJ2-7	TGTGCCAGCAGGGACCCCGGGACGGGTTTTGGCGAGCAGTACTTC	CASRDPGTGFGEQYF
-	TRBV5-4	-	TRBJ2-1	TGTGCCAGCAGCATAGACCGGAGCTCCTACAATGAGCAGTTCTTC	CASSIDRSSYNEQFF